The 17 T cell receptor beta chains presented below share a single source sample, sequenced in a study of OX40 agonist ivuxolimab in advanced cancers. Some clones are missing from TCRdb's copy, which holds only in-frame ones; the method was immunoSEQ multiplex PCR. The sample lists fewer than 80,000 clones; 85% were seen once. The starting material was CD4+ or CD8+ T cells sorted from blood, obtained in a trial of the OX40 agonist ivuxolimab. These receptor sequences come from an adult with an advanced solid tumor such as melanoma, head and neck, liver or kidney cancer.

J is TRBJ1-1 and V is TRBV5-1; D is unresolved. The CDR3 consists of 15 residues. V was trimmed by 0 bases and J by 4 bases, leaving 13 bases between them. Germline CDR1 is SGHRS and CDR2 is YFSETQ. The CDR3 sequence: CASSLVPAKSTEAFF. CDR3 sequence (DNA): TGCGCCAGCAGCTTGGTCCCGGCCAAGAGCACTGAAGCTTTCTTT.

The V gene is TRBV30, the J gene TRBJ1-1; D is unclear. V shed 5 bases and J shed 0 bases, with 10 bases lying between them. This CDR3 contains 13 residues. Germline lookup yields CDR1 GTSNPN and CDR2 SVGIG (reference sequence). DNA for the CDR3: TGTGCCTGGGAGAAACAGTTGAACACTGAAGCTTTCTTT. Amino acids: CAWEKQLNTEAFF.

This chain connects TRBV9 to TRBJ1-3; D is possibly TRBD1 (5 bases). V was pared by 3 bases and J by 0 bases, with 13 bases between. The CDR3 has 16 amino acids. Per germline, CDR1 SGDLS and CDR2 YYNGEE. In DNA form, the CDR3 reads TGTGCCAGCAGCGACCTTGGGGGTTACTCTGGAAACACCATATATTTT. Protein: CASSDLGGYSGNTIYF.

The V and J genes are TRBV29-1 and TRBJ1-5, with a weak D call TRBD1 (5 bases). Germline CDR1 is SQVTM and CDR2 is ANQGSEA. With 4 bases removed from V and 3 bases from J, the gap between germline ends came to 7 bases. The CDR3 covers 12 residues. The CDR3 is CSVGQPNQPQHF. The CDR3 nucleotides read TGCAGCGTTGGACAGCCCAATCAGCCCCAGCATTTT. Full variable domain (remainder filled in from reference TRBV29-1 and TRBJ1-5): SAVISQKPSRDICQRGTSLTIQCQVDSQVTMMFWYRQQPGQSLTLIATANQGSEATYESGFVIDKFPISRPNLTFSTLTVSNMSPEDSSIYLCSVGQPNQPQHFGDGTRLSIL.

This chain connects TRBV5-4 to TRBJ2-5; D is unresolved. The J call may not be correct, given that the DNA end is closer to TRBJ2-7. CDR1 is SGHNT and CDR2 is YYREEE in the germline V gene (reference sequence). The CDR3 runs 14 residues. Here the CDR3 DNA reads TGTGCCAGCAGAACCGTCACAGACTCCTACGAGCAGTACTTC. Protein: CASRTVTDSYEQYF.

The chain carries TRBV7-9 and TRBJ2-5; D uncertain. CDR1 is SEHNR and CDR2 is FQNEAQ in the germline V gene (reference sequence). The ends were cut back, 6 bases at V and 4 bases at J, with 9 bases in the middle. This CDR3 contains 12 residues. CDR3 nucleotides: TGTGCCAGCAGGCTAACGGGAGAGACCCAGTACTTC. This encodes CASRLTGETQYF. Using reference TRBV7-9 and TRBJ2-5 for the parts outside the CDR3, the full variable domain is DTGVSQNPRHKITKRGQNVTFRCDPISEHNRLYWYRQTLGQGPEFLTYFQNEAQLEKSRLLSDRFSAERPKGSFSTLEIQRTEQGDSAMYLCASRLTGETQYFGPGTRLLVL.

The chain recombines TRBV7-8 with TRBJ2-7, with 8 nucleotides matching TRBD1. This CDR3 comprises 14 residues. Germline-derived CDR1 and CDR2 are SGHVS and FQNEAQ. Unmatched junction bases numbered 5, after V lost 6 bases and J lost 1 base. CDR3 DNA sequence: TGTGCCAGCAGGGCAGGGGGCCGATCCTACGAGCAGTACTTC. Encoded protein: CASRAGGRSYEQYF. The full variable domain, with the rest looked up from reference TRBV7-8 and TRBJ2-7, is GAGVSQSPRYKVAKRGQDVALRCDPISGHVSLFWYQQALGQGPEFLTYFQNEAQLDKSGLPSDRFFAERPEGSVSTLKIQRTQQEDSAVYLCASRAGGRSYEQYFGPGTRLTVT.

The chain employs TRBV5-1 and TRBJ2-2, with D possibly called TRBD1 or TRBD2 (5 bases each). Looked up from germline, CDR1 is SGHRS and CDR2 is YFSETQ. V was shortened by 3 bases and J by 1 base, with 22 bases between the two germline ends. The CDR3 runs 19 residues. The CDR3 loop reads CASSSQYGTDIGNTGELFF. In nucleotides, the CDR3 is TGCGCCAGCAGCTCACAGTACGGGACCGATATAGGGAACACCGGGGAGCTGTTTTTT.

CDR3 amino acids: CASSLQPPGTPIYEQYF. CDR3 DNA sequence: TGTGCCAGTAGTTTGCAGCCCCCCGGGACACCGATCTACGAGCAGTACTTC. V gene TRBV19 combines with J gene TRBJ2-7; possibly TRBD1 for D (6 bases). Germline values: CDR1 LNHDA, CDR2 SQIVND (reference sequence). There are 17 residues in the CDR3. V was shortened by 5 bases and J by 3 bases, with 23 bases between the two germline ends. The whole variable domain, filled in from reference TRBV19 and TRBJ2-7, reads DGGITQSPKYLFRKEGQNVTLSCEQNLNHDAMYWYRQDPGQGLRLIYYSQIVNDFQKGDIAEGYSVSREKKESFPLTVTSAQKNPTAFYLCASSLQPPGTPIYEQYFGPGTRLTVT.

This sequence joins TRBV13 and TRBJ2-7, with D unclear. With 3 bases removed from V and 7 bases from J, the gap between germline ends came to 10 bases. Germline lookup yields CDR1 PRHDT and CDR2 FYEKMQ (reference sequence). This CDR3 contains 12 residues. CDR3 sequence (DNA): TGTGCCAGCAGCTTCAGGTTCGGGGAGCAGTACTTC. Translating gives CASSFRFGEQYF.

In its sample, this clone was seen a few times. V and J are TRBV19 and TRBJ2-2; no clear D. Trimming took 0 bases from V and 7 from J, leaving 6 bases between them. There are 13 residues in the CDR3. Germline CDR1 is LNHDA and CDR2 is SQIVND (reference sequence). CDR3 residues: CASSIDGIGELFF. CDR3 nucleotide sequence: TGTGCCAGTAGTATAGACGGTATCGGGGAGCTGTTTTTT. The full variable domain, with the rest looked up from reference TRBV19 and TRBJ2-2, is DGGITQSPKYLFRKEGQNVTLSCEQNLNHDAMYWYRQDPGQGLRLIYYSQIVNDFQKGDIAEGYSVSREKKESFPLTVTSAQKNPTAFYLCASSIDGIGELFFGEGSRLTVL.

This rearrangement joins TRBV6-1 to TRBJ1-5; D gene uncertain. V lost 3 bases and J lost 2, with 14 bases in between. Germline V gene lookup returns CDR1 MNHNS and CDR2 SASEGT. The CDR3 is made up of 16 amino acids. The chain's CDR3 is CASSEFGGWGNQPQHF. Here the CDR3 DNA reads TGTGCCAGCAGTGAGTTCGGAGGGTGGGGCAATCAGCCCCAGCATTTT.

This rearrangement joins TRBV30 to TRBJ2-7; 11 bases are a match to TRBD1. Per germline, CDR1 GTSNPN and CDR2 SVGIG (reference sequence). The CDR3 loop spans 16 amino acids. V dropped 3 bases and J dropped 5; count of bases not matched to a gene: 12. The CDR3 reads CAWRPGQGALWNEQYF. CDR3 nucleotide sequence: TGTGCCTGGAGGCCCGGACAGGGGGCGCTTTGGAACGAGCAGTACTTC.

The genes are TRBV6-4 and TRBJ1-1; TRBD1 aligns across 9 bases. This CDR3 has 16 amino acids. The ends lost 10 bases at V and 4 bases at J; junction bases unmatched: 16. Germline lookup yields CDR1 MRHNA and CDR2 SNTAGT. Written as DNA, the CDR3 is TGTGCCATATCCCCCGGGACAGGGAGACGGGCCACTGAAGCTTTCTTT. Translating it yields CAISPGTGRRATEAFF.

This chain connects TRBV11-2 to TRBJ2-3, with D unresolved. CDR1 and CDR2 (germline): SGHAT, FQNNGV. V was pared by 2 bases and J by 0 bases, with 9 bases between. There are 15 residues in the CDR3. CDR3 nucleotide sequence: TGTGCCAGCAGCTTAAACCGTCCTAGCACAGATACGCAGTATTTT. Its protein is CASSLNRPSTDTQYF.

The CDR3, as DNA: TGCGCCAGCAGCTTGTTGCCCCAAGCCCGACAGGGGAACACTGAAGCTTTCTTT. Translated: CASSLLPQARQGNTEAFF. The chain links TRBV5-1 to TRBJ1-1; 7 bases map to TRBD1. Germline CDR1 and CDR2: SGHRS and YFSETQ. The length of the CDR3 is 18 residues. The J segment lost 1 base and the V segment lost 1 base, leaving 13 bases of the junction unmatched.

The V and J genes are TRBV6-6 and TRBJ1-1; D remains ambiguous. Germline values: CDR1 MNHNY, CDR2 SVGAGI (reference sequence). This CDR3 contains 13 residues. V shed 7 bases and J shed 3 bases, with 12 bases lying between them. The CDR3 region is CASTRSRDTEAFF. The CDR3 bases are TGTGCCAGCACACGCTCGAGGGACACTGAAGCTTTCTTT.